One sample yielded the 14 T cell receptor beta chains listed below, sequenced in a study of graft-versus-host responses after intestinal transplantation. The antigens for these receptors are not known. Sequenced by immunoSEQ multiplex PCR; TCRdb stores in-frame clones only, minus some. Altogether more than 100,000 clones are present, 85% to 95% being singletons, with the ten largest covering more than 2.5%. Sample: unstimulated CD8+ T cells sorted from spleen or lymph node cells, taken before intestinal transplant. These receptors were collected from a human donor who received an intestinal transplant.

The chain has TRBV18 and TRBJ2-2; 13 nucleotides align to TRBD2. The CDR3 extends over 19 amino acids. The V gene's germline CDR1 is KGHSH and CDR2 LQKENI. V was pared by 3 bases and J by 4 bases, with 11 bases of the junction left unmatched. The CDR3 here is CASSPGLAGVRRVTGELFF. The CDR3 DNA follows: TGTGCCAGCTCACCCGGACTAGCGGGGGTCCGACGTGTCACCGGGGAGCTGTTTTTT.

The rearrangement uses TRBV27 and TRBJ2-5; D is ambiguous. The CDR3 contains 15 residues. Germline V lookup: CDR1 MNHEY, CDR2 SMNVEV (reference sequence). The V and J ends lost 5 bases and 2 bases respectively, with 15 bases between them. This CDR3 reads CASSTSGRLQETQYF. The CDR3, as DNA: TGTGCCAGCAGTACCTCAGGACGGCTACAAGAGACCCAGTACTTC.

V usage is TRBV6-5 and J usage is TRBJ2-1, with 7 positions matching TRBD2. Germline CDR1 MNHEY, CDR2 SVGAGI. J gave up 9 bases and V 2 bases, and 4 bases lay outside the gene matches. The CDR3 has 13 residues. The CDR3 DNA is TGTGCCAGCAGTTACGCGGGAGCGGCTGAGCAGTTCTTC. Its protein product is CASSYAGAAEQFF.

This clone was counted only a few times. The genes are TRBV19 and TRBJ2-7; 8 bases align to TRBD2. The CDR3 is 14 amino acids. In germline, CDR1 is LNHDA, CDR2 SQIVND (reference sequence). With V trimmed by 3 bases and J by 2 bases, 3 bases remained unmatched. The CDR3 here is CASSMGLGAYEQYF. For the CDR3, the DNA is TGTGCCAGTAGTATGGGACTAGGGGCCTACGAGCAGTACTTC.

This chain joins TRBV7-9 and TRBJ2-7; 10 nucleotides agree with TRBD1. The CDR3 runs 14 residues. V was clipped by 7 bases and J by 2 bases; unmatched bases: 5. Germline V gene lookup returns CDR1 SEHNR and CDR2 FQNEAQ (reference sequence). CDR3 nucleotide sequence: TGTGCCAGCACCTCGGGACAGGGGACCTACGAGCAGTACTTC. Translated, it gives CASTSGQGTYEQYF.

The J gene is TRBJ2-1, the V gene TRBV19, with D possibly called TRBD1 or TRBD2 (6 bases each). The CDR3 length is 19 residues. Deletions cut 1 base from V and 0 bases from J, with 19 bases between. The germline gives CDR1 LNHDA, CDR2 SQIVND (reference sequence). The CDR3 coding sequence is TGTGCCAGTAGTATAGCCCACAGGGACTCCCAGAGCTCCTACAATGAGCAGTTCTTC. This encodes CASSIAHRDSQSSYNEQFF.

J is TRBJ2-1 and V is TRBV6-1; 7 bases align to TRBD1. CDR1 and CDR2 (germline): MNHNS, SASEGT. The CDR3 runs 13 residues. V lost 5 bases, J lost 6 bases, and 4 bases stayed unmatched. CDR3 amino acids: CASSKTGSNEQFF. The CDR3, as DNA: TGTGCCAGCAGTAAGACAGGGAGCAATGAGCAGTTCTTC.

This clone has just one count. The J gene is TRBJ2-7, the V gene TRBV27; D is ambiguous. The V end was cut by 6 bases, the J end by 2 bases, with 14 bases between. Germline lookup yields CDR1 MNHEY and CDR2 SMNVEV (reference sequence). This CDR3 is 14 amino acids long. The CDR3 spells CASRSLQLAYEQYF. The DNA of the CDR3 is TGTGCCAGCAGAAGTCTTCAGCTGGCCTACGAGCAGTACTTC.

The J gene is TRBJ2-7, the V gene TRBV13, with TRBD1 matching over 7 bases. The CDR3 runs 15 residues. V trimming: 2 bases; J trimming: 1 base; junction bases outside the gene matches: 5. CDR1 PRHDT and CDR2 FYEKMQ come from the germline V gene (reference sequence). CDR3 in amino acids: CASSLWDSRSYEQYF. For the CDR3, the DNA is TGTGCCAGCAGCTTATGGGACAGTCGTTCCTACGAGCAGTACTTC.

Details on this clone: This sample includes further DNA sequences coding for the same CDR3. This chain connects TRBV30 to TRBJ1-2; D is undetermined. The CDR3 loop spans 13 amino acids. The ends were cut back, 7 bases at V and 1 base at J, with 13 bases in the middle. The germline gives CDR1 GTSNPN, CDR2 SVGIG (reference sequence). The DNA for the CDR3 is TGTGCCTTAGGGCAGGAATTTAACTATGGCTACACCTTC. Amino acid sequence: CALGQEFNYGYTF.

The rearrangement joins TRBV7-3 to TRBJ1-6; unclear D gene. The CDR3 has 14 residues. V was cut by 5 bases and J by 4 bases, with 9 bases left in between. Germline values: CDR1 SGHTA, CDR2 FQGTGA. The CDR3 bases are TGTGCCAGCAGCCTCACGGAGTATAATTCACCCCTCCACTTT. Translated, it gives CASSLTEYNSPLHF.

CDR3 sequence: CASSLPSGRGRRPDTQYF. CDR3 DNA: TGTGCCAGCAGCTTACCGAGCGGGAGGGGGCGTCGTCCAGATACGCAGTATTTT. The chain carries TRBV7-3 and TRBJ2-3; the match to TRBD2 covers 10 bases. V dropped 2 bases and J dropped 4; count of bases not matched to a gene: 12. Germline-derived CDR1 and CDR2 are SGHTA and FQGTGA. This CDR3 region has 18 residues.

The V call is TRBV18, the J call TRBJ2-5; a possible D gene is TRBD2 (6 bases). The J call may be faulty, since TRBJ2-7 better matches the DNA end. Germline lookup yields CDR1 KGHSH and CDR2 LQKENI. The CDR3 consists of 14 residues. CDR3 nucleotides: TGTGCCAGCTCACCTGGGGGGTTTTCCTACGAGCAGTACTTC. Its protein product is CASSPGGFSYEQYF.

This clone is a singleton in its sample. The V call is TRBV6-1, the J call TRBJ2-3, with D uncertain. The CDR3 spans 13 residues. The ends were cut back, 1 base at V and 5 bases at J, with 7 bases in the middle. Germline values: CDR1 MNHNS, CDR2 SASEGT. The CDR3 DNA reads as TGTGCCAGCAGTGAAGAATTCGTAGATACGCAGTATTTT. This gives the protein CASSEEFVDTQYF.